This T cell receptor (beta chain) was captured by sequencing in a study of T cells in Graves' hyperthyroidism and ophthalmopathy. Whole-study findings and limits: Progression to ophthalmopathy was predicted a median of about 6.6 months early. Blood also carried most thyroid clonotypes expanded above 0.001.

Reasons for excluding patients were uncontrolled infection, other autoimmune disease, pregnancy or lactation. Blood was drawn at first hyperthyroidism diagnosis, before any ophthalmopathy symptoms. This clonotype was observed at least ten times. The antigen is unknown. V was cut by 7 bases and J by 4 bases, with 16 bases left in between. Germline CDR1 is SQVTM and CDR2 is ANQGSEA. CDR3 length: 13 residues. The CDR3 regions of TCR beta were amplified from RNA transcripts. Researchers ran a first-round RT-PCR on the TCR CDR3 using the HTBI primer set. One entry per CDR3 protein results from TCRdb running MiXCR on the multiplex PCR reads. There are some 250,000 distinct CDR3 sequences in the sample; 13% to 15% occur only once, and around 30% lies in the top ten.

This receptor was obtained from a woman between 50 and 59 years old with Graves' hyperthyroidism that later progressed to Graves' ophthalmopathy. J is TRBJ1-1 and V is TRBV29-1; weak D call: TRBD1 (6 bases). The sample consisted of blood. The CDR3, as DNA: TGCAGCGACCGGATCCAGGGGTTCACTGAAGCTTTCTTT. Translation: CSDRIQGFTEAFF.